The sequence of this T cell receptor beta chain was determined in a study of T cell responses to AZD1222 COVID-19 vaccine. Whole-study results and caveats: After the peak T cell response, and only then, were repertoires sampled.

After removal of 0 bases from V and 0 bases from J, the junction contained 2 bases not matched to a gene. CDR1 PRHDT and CDR2 FYEKMQ come from the germline V gene (reference sequence). This CDR3 region has 15 residues. Method: immunoSEQ multiplex PCR; TCRdb's copy keeps in-frame clones and lacks some. The sample has about 120,000 clones; about 92% are singletons. On this clone: What it binds is unknown.

Sequenced here: peripheral blood, sampled on day 0 of AZD1222 vaccination. The rearrangement links TRBV13 to TRBJ2-7; 7 bases line up with TRBD2. This TCR came from an adult in good health. The CDR3 sequence is CASSLGGRASYEQYF. The CDR3 nucleotides are TGTGCCAGCAGCTTAGGAGGGAGGGCCTCCTACGAGCAGTACTTC.